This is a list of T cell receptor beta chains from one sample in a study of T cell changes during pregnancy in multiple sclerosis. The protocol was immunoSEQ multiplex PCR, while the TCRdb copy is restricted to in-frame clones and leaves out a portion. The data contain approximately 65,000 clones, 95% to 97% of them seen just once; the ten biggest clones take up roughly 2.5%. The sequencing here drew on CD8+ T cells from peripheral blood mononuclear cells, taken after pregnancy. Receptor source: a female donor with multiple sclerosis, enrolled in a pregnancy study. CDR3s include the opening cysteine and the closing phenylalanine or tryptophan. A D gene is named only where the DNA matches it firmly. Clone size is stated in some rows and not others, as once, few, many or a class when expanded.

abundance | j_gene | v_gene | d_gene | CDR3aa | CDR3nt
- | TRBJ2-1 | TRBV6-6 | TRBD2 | CASSVTSGNSNEQFF | TGTGCCAGCAGTGTGACTAGCGGGAACTCAAATGAGCAGTTCTTC
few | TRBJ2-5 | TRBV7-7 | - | CASSDTRDETQYF | TGTGCTAGCAGTGACACTAGAGACGAGACCCAGTACTTC
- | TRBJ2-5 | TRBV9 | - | CASSPRRAVQETQYF | TGTGCCAGCAGCCCACGGAGGGCGGTCCAAGAGACCCAGTACTTC
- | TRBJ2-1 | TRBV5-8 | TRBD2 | CASSIKILAGGHNEQFF | TGTGCCAGCAGCATAAAGATTCTAGCGGGAGGGCACAATGAGCAGTTCTTC
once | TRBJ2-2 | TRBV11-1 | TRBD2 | CASSRLAGGTGELFF | TGTGCCAGCAGCCGACTAGCGGGAGGCACCGGGGAGCTGTTTTTT
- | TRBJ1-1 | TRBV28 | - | CASSPQDSTEAFF | TGTGCCAGCAGCCCCCAGGATTCTACTGAAGCTTTCTTT
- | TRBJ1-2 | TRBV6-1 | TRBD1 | CASSGTGGTYGYTF | TGTGCCAGCAGTGGGACAGGGGGGACCTATGGCTACACCTTC
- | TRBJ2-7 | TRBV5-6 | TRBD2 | CASSPGGSTYEQYF | TGTGCCAGCAGCCCGGGGGGGTCGACCTACGAGCAGTACTTC
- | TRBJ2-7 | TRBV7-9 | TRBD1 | CASSPDRGRGSYEQYF | TGTGCCAGCAGCCCGGACAGGGGGCGCGGTTCCTACGAGCAGTACTTC
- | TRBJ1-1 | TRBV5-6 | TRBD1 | CASSWEGGRGTEAFF | TGTGCCAGCAGCTGGGAAGGGGGCCGAGGAACTGAAGCTTTCTTT
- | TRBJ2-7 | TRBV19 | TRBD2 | CASSMASGTYEQYF | TGTGCCAGTAGTATGGCTAGCGGTACCTACGAGCAGTACTTC
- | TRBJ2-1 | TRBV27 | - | CASSSGPGEQFF | TGTGCCAGCAGTTCAGGGCCGGGTGAGCAGTTCTTC
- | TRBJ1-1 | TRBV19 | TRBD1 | CASTQGGNTEAFF | TGTGCCAGTACCCAGGGGGGGAACACTGAAGCTTTCTTT
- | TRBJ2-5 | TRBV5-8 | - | CASSLARQDPLETQYF | TGTGCCAGCAGCTTGGCCCGACAGGACCCCCTGGAGACCCAGTACTTC
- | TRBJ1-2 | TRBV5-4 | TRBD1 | CASSSWDSNYGYTF | TGTGCCAGCAGCTCCTGGGACAGCAACTATGGCTACACCTTC
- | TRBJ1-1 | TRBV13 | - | CASSPQGTEAFF | TGTGCCAGCAGCCCTCAGGGAACTGAAGCTTTCTTT
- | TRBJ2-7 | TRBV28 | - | CASSVNLGEQYF | TGTGCCAGCAGTGTGAACCTAGGCGAGCAGTACTTC
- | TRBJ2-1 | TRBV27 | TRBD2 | CASSWGGGGNEQFF | TGTGCCAGCAGTTGGGGGGGAGGTGGGAATGAGCAGTTCTTC
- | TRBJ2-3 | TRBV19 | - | CASSIWTSTDTQYF | TGTGCCAGTAGTATATGGACTAGCACAGATACGCAGTATTTT
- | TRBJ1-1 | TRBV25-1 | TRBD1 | CASSPLGAGGTEAFF | TGTGCCAGCAGTCCCCTGGGGGCAGGGGGGACTGAAGCTTTCTTT
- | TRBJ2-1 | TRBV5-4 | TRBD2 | CASSPTSGRANEQFF | TGTGCCAGCAGCCCTACTAGCGGGAGGGCCAATGAGCAGTTCTTC
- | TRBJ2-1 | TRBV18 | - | CASSPPLAVGNEQFF | TGTGCCAGCTCACCACCGTTAGCGGTGGGCAATGAGCAGTTCTTC
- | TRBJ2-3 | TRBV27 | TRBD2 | CASSLVGAGRGTDTQYF | TGTGCCAGCAGTTTAGTTGGGGCGGGGAGGGGCACAGATACGCAGTATTTT
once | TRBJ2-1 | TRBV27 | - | CASSLDRENYNEQFF | TGTGCCAGCAGTTTGGACCGGGAGAACTACAATGAGCAGTTCTTC
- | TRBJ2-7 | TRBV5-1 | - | CASSPDSAHEQYF | TGCGCCAGCAGTCCGGACAGTGCCCACGAGCAGTACTTC
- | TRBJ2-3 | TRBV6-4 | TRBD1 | CASSLTGGRPNTQYF | TGTGCCAGCAGCCTTACAGGGGGCCGTCCTAATACGCAGTATTTT